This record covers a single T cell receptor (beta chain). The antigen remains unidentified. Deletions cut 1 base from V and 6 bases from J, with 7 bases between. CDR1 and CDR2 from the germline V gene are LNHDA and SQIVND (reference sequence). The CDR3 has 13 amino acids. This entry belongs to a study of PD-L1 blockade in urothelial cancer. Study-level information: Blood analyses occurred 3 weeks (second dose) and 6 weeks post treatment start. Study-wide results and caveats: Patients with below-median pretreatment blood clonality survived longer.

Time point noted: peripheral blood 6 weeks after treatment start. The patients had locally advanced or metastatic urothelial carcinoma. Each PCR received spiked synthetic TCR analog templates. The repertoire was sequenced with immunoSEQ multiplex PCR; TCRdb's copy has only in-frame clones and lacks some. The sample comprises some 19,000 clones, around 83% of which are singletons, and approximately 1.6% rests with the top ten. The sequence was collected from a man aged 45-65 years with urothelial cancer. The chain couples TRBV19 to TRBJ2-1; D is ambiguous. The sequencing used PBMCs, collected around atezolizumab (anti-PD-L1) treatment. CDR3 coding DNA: TGTGCCAGTAGTATAGGTTCGGTCAATGAGCAGTTCTTC. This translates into CASSIGSVNEQFF.